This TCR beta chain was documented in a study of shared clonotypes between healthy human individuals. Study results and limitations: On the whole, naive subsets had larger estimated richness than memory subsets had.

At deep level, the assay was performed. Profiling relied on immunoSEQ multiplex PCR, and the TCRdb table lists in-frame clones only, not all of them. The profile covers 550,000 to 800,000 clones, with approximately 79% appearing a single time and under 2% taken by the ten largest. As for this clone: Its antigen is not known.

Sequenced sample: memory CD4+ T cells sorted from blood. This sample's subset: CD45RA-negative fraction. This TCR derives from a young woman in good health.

The CDR3 DNA reads TGTGCCAGCAGTTTCCCCGAGACAGCCTACAATGAGCAGTTCTTC. Protein: CASSFPETAYNEQFF. This chain joins TRBV28 and TRBJ2-1; D is possibly TRBD1 (5 bases). Germline V lookup: CDR1 MDHEN, CDR2 SYDVKM. The CDR3 loop spans 15 amino acids. V lost 3 bases, J lost 2 bases, and 11 bases lay in between.